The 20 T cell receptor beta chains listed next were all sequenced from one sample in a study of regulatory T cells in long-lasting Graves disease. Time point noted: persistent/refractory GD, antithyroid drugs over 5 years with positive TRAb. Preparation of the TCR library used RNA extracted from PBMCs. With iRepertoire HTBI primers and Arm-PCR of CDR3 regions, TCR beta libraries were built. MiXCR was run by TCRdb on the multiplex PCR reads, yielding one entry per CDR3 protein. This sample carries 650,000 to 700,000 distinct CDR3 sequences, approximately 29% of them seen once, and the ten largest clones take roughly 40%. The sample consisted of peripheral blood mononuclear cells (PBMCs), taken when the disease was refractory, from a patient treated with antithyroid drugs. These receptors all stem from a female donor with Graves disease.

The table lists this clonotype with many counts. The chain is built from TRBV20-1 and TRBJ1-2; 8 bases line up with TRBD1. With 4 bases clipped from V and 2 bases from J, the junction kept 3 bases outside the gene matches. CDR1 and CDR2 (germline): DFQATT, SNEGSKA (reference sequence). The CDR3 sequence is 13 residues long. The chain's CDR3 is CSATRTGNYGYTF. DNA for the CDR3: TGCAGTGCTACCCGGACAGGGAACTATGGCTACACCTTC.

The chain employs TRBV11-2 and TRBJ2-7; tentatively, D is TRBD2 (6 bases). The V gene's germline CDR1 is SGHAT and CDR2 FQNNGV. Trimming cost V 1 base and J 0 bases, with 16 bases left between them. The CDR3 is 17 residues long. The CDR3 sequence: CASSLAAGTATSYEQYF. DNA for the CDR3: TGTGCCAGCAGCTTAGCGGCCGGGACTGCAACCTCCTACGAGCAGTACTTC.

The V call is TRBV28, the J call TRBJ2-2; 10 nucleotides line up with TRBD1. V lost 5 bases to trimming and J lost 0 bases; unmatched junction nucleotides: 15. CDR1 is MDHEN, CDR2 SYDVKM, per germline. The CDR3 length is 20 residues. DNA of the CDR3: TGTGCCAGCAGTATCATTCGGGGACAGGGGCCCCGAGCGAACACCGGGGAGCTGTTTTTT. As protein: CASSIIRGQGPRANTGELFF.

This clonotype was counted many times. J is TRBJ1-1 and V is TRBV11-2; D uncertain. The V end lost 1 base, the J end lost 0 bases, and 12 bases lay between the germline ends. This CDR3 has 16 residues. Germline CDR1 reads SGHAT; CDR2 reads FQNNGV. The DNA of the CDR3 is TGTGCCAGCAGCTTAGGGGCCGGGCCTCTGAACACTGAAGCTTTCTTT. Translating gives CASSLGAGPLNTEAFF.

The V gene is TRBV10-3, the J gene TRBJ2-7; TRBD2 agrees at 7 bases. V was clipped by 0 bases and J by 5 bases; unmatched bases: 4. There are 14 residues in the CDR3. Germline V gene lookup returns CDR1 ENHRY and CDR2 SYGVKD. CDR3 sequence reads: CAISESGGWDEQYF. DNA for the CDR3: TGTGCCATCAGTGAGTCCGGGGGGTGGGACGAGCAGTACTTC.

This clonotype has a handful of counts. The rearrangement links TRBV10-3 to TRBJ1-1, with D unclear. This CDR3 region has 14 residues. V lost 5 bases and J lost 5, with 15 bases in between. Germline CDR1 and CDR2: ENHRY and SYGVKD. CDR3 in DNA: TGTGCCATCAGTCCGGGCAGCGGTAGGACTGAAGCTTTCTTT. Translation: CAISPGSGRTEAFF.

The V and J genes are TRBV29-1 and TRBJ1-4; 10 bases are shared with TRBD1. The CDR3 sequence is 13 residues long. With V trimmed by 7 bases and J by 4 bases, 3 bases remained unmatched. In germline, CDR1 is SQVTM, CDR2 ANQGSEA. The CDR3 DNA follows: TGCAGCGCACGGGACAGGGGTAATGAAAAACTGTTTTTT. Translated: CSARDRGNEKLFF.

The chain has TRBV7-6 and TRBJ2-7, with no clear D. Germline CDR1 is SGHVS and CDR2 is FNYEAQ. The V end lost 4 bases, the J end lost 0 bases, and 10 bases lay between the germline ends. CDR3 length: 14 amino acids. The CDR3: CASSSLFSSYEQYF. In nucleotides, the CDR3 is TGTGCCAGCAGCTCCCTTTTTAGCTCCTACGAGCAGTACTTC.

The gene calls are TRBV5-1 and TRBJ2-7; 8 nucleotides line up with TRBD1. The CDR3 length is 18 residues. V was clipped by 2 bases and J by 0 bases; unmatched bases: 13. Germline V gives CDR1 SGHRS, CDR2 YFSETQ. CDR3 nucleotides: TGCGCCAGCAGCTTTGCAGGGGGCGCCGGCTTAATCTCCTACGAGCAGTACTTC. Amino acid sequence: CASSFAGGAGLISYEQYF. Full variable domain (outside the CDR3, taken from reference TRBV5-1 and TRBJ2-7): KAGVTQTPRYLIKTRGQQVTLSCSPISGHRSVSWYQQTPGQGLQFLFEYFSETQRNKGNFPGRFSGRQFSNSRSEMNVSTLELGDSALYLCASSFAGGAGLISYEQYFGPGTRLTVT.

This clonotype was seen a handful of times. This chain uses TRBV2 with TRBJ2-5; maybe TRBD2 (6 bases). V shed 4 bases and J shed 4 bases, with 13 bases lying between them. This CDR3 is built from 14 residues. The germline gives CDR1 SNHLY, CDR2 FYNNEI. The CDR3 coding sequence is TGTGCCAGCAGTGCATCGGGAGTTGCAGAGACCCAGTACTTC. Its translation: CASSASGVAETQYF.

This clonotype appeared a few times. The DNA for the CDR3 is TGCAGTGCTAGTTTACGGAGGAGCGAGCAGTACTTC. Its protein product is CSASLRRSEQYF. The chain has TRBV20-1 and TRBJ2-7; possible D gene TRBD2, 5 bases. V was cut by 3 bases and J by 6 bases, with 12 bases left in between. CDR3 length: 12 residues. The V gene's germline CDR1 is DFQATT and CDR2 SNEGSKA (reference sequence).

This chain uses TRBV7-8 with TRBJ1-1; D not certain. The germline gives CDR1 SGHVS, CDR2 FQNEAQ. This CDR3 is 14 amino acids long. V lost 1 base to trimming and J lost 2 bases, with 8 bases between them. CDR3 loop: CASSLVTQNTEAFF. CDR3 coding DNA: TGTGCCAGCAGCTTAGTGACCCAAAACACTGAAGCTTTCTTT.

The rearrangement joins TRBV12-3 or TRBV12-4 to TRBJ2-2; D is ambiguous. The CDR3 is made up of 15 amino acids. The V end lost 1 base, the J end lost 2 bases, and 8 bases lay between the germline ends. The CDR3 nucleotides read TGTGCCAGCAGTTTAGTCAGACCTAACACCGGGGAGCTGTTTTTT. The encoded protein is CASSLVRPNTGELFF.

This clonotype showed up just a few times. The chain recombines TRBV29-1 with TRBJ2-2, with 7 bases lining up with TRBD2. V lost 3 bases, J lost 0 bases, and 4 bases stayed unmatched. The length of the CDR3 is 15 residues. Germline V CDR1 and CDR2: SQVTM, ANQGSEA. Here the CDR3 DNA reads TGCAGCGTTGAGGCGGGACTAACGAACACCGGGGAGCTGTTTTTT. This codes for CSVEAGLTNTGELFF.

This CDR3 is CASSEVGQGANGNTIYF. The CDR3 nucleotides are TGCGCCAGCAGTGAGGTGGGACAGGGGGCAAATGGAAACACCATATATTTT. J is TRBJ1-3 and V is TRBV10-2; 12 bases align to TRBD1. Looked up from germline, CDR1 is WSHSY and CDR2 is SAAADI. Trimming cost V 2 bases and J 3 bases; bases outside gene matches: 5. CDR3 length equals 17 residues.

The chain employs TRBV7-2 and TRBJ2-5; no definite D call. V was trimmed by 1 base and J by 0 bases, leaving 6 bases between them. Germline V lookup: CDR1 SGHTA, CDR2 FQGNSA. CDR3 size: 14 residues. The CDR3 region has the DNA TGTGCCAGCAGCTTAGACTACTACCAAGAGACCCAGTACTTC. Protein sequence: CASSLDYYQETQYF.

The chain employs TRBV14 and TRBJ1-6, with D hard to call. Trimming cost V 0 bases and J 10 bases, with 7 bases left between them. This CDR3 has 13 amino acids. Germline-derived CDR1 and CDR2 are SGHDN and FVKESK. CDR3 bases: TGTGCCAGCAGCCAAGATATCGGCTCACCCCTCCACTTT. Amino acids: CASSQDIGSPLHF.

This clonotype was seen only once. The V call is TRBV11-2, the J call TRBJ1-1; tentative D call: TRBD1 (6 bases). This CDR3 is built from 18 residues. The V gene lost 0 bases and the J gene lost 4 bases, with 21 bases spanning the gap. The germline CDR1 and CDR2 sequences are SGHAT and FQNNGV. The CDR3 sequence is CASSLDQGRLTGSTEAFF. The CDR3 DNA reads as TGTGCCAGCAGCTTAGATCAGGGGAGATTGACGGGGAGCACTGAAGCTTTCTTT.

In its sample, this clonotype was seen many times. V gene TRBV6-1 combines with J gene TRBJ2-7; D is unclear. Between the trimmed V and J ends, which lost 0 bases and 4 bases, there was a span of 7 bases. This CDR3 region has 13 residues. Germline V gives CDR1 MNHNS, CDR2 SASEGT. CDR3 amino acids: CASSEALGYEQYF. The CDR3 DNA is TGTGCCAGCAGTGAAGCTTTAGGGTACGAGCAGTACTTC.

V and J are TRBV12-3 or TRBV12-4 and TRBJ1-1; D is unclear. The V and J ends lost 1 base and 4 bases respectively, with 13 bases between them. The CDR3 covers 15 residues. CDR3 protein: CASSLVAASGTEAFF. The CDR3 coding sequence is TGTGCCAGCAGTTTAGTGGCGGCTTCGGGCACTGAAGCTTTCTTT.